What follows are 6 T cell receptor beta chains derived from one specimen sequenced in a study of response to subunit inactivated influenza vaccine. TCRdb processed the RT-PCR reads anew with MiXCR; each CDR3 protein has one entry. Altogether roughly 630,000 distinct CDR3 sequences are present, 14% being singletons, with the ten largest covering 6% to 9.5%. This material consisted of PBMCs from blood, taken approximately 15 days before vaccination. These receptors originate from a man aged 45-60 years who received an inactivated influenza vaccine.

The V call is TRBV5-1, the J call TRBJ1-4, with D possibly being TRBD1 (6 bases). The germline CDR1 and CDR2 sequences are SGHRS and YFSETQ. Between the trimmed V and J ends, which lost 7 bases and 4 bases, there was a span of 14 bases. CDR3 size: 14 residues. The chain's CDR3 is CASRSTGYNEKLFF. CDR3 DNA sequence: TGCGCCAGCCGGTCGACAGGATATAATGAAAAACTGTTTTTT.

V is TRBV27 and J is TRBJ2-7, with 12 nucleotides matching TRBD1. There are 15 residues in the CDR3. Trimming removed 1 base from V and 4 bases from J; junction bases left unmatched: 2. Germline CDR1 reads MNHEY; CDR2 reads SMNVEV (reference sequence). The CDR3 is CASSLLGQGAYEQYF. The CDR3 DNA sequence: TGTGCCAGCAGTTTATTGGGACAGGGGGCGTACGAGCAGTACTTC.

This clonotype was observed a few times. This chain links TRBV6-2 or TRBV6-3 with TRBJ2-7, with 8 bases identical to TRBD1. This CDR3 spans 17 amino acids. The germline CDR1 and CDR2 sequences are MNHEY and SVGEGT. The junction had 13 bases not matched to a gene; V was cut back by 4 bases and J by 2 bases. The CDR3, as DNA: TGTGCCAGCAGTTTCGATCCCCGACAGGGGACCCCCTACGAGCAGTACTTC. Its protein is CASSFDPRQGTPYEQYF.

J is TRBJ2-3 and V is TRBV4-3; 10 bases map to TRBD2. Germline CDR1 LGHNA, CDR2 YSLEER. This CDR3 has 17 amino acids. Losses at the gene ends were 3 bases for V and 5 bases for J; bases not matched to a gene: 11. CDR3 loop: CASSHVKAGGPGDTQYF. The CDR3 DNA reads as TGCGCCAGCAGCCACGTTAAAGCGGGGGGGCCCGGAGATACGCAGTATTTT.

The table lists this clonotype with many counts. The chain is built from TRBV5-1 and TRBJ2-7, with a weak D call TRBD1 (6 bases). Germline V gene sequence: CDR1 SGHRS, CDR2 YFSETQ. The V end was cut by 4 bases, the J end by 3 bases, with 14 bases between. The CDR3 extends over 14 amino acids. The CDR3 reads CASSGGQTFYEQYF. The CDR3 coding sequence is TGCGCCAGCAGCGGTGGACAGACCTTCTACGAGCAGTACTTC.

This clonotype occurred many times. CDR3 nucleotide sequence: TGCAGTGCTAGAGCGGGGGGAAGCACAGATACGCAGTATTTT. This encodes CSARAGGSTDTQYF. V is TRBV20-1 and J is TRBJ2-3, with TRBD2 matching over 7 bases. Looked up from germline, CDR1 is DFQATT and CDR2 is SNEGSKA (reference sequence). CDR3 length: 14 residues. V shed 1 base and J 0 bases; nucleotides not matched to a gene: 1.